The 15 T cell receptor beta chains listed next were all sequenced from one sample in a study of post-analysis software for immune sequencing data (dated by TCRdb to between 2014 and 2016). What the study reported, not specific to this receptor: A handful of TRBV segments, including TRBV5-6, TRBV5-1 and TRBV20-1, were significantly more frequent in patients than controls.

Libraries were built with PCR. For sequencing, an Illumina HiSeq 2500 was employed. To reduce PCR and sequencing biases, unique molecular identifiers were built into the TCR beta cDNA libraries. TCRdb handled the public reads itself, with Q25 trimming in fastp and clone calling in MiXCR, and kept productive beta chains. Every CDR3 protein is listed once, alongside the most common genes and DNA of its rows. The sample contains roughly 730,000 distinct CDR3 sequences, 30% of them found a single time. The top ten clones comprise approximately 0.55% of the sample. Antigens for these TCRs are unknown. The sequencing input was blood. These receptors were taken from a girl between 10 and 17 years old with multiple sclerosis.

The V gene is TRBV5-5, the J gene TRBJ1-5; a possible D gene is TRBD1 (6 bases). The germline CDR1 and CDR2 sequences are SGHKS and YYEKEE (reference sequence). The CDR3 has 17 amino acids. V gave up 5 bases and J gave up 4 bases, with 22 bases separating them. The CDR3 reads CASSLEGSRRGNQPQHF. DNA of the CDR3: TGTGCCAGCAGTCTGGAGGGGAGCCGTAGGGGGAATCAGCCCCAGCATTTT.

The J gene is TRBJ2-1, the V gene TRBV4-1; 11 nucleotides line up with TRBD2. CDR3 length equals 16 residues. Germline V gene data show CDR1 as MGHRA and CDR2 as YSYEKL. V was clipped by 1 base and J by 9 bases; unmatched bases: 8. The CDR3 region has the DNA TGCGCCAGCAGCCAAGTTACGGCTAGCGGGAGGAGTGAGCAGTTCTTC. This codes for CASSQVTASGRSEQFF.

The genes are TRBV10-3 and TRBJ2-7; TRBD2 matches 10 bases. Unmatched junction bases numbered 3, after V lost 11 bases and J lost 5 bases. CDR1 and CDR2 (germline): ENHRY, SYGVKD. CDR3 length: 11 amino acids. CDR3 sequence reads: CAGGTSDEQYF. Written as DNA, the CDR3 is TGTGCCGGCGGGACTAGCGACGAGCAGTACTTC.

This clonotype was observed at least ten times. The genes are TRBV28 and TRBJ2-7; possibly TRBD1 for D (5 bases). CDR3 length equals 13 residues. Germline V gene sequence: CDR1 MDHEN, CDR2 SYDVKM. Trimming left V 11 bases short and J 2 bases short, with 16 bases between. CDR3 sequence: CALAGRAPYEQYF. In nucleotides, the CDR3 is TGTGCCCTGGCAGGCAGGGCCCCCTACGAGCAGTACTTC.

The rearrangement links TRBV10-3 to TRBJ2-1; 16 nucleotides agree with TRBD2. CDR3 length: 19 residues. V shed 3 bases, J shed 8 bases, and the junction held 13 bases outside the gene matches. Germline CDR1 reads ENHRY; CDR2 reads SYGVKD. The CDR3 DNA follows: TGTGCCATCAGTGAACCCGGGACTAGCGGGAGGGCCTTCGGCCATGAGCAGTTCTTC. It encodes CAISEPGTSGRAFGHEQFF.

This clonotype was observed a few times. The V gene is TRBV9, the J gene TRBJ2-1, with 9 bases aligning to TRBD2. Germline lookup yields CDR1 SGDLS and CDR2 YYNGEE. The CDR3 is 15 amino acids. V shed 3 bases, J shed 6 bases, and the junction held 7 bases outside the gene matches. CDR3 sequence: CASSDIAGAGNEQFF. CDR3 nucleotide sequence: TGTGCCAGCAGCGATATAGCGGGAGCTGGCAATGAGCAGTTCTTC. Full variable domain (outside the CDR3, taken from reference TRBV9 and TRBJ2-1): DSGVTQTPKHLITATGQRVTLRCSPRSGDLSVYWYQQSLDQGLQFLIQYYNGEERAKGNILERFSAQQFPDLHSELNLSSLELGDSALYFCASSDIAGAGNEQFFGPGTRLTVL.

The sample holds a few counts of this clonotype. The CDR3 DNA sequence: TGTGCCAGCAGCTTAGTCTGGGGCCGCAGCAATCAGCCCCAGCATTTT. This encodes CASSLVWGRSNQPQHF. This chain joins TRBV7-2 and TRBJ1-5; tentative D call: TRBD1 (5 bases). The CDR3 loop spans 16 amino acids. With 1 base removed from V and 1 base from J, the gap between germline ends came to 11 bases. Germline V gene data show CDR1 as SGHTA and CDR2 as FQGNSA. The full variable domain, in which reference TRBV7-2 and TRBJ1-5 provide the parts outside the CDR3, is GAGVSQSPSNKVTEKGKDVELRCDPISGHTALYWYRQSLGQGLEFLIYFQGNSAPDKSGLPSDRFSAERTGGSVSTLTIQRTQQEDSAVYLCASSLVWGRSNQPQHFGDGTRLSIL.

The V call is TRBV28, the J call TRBJ2-2, with 11 bases that match TRBD2. The CDR3 sequence is 18 residues long. CDR1 and CDR2 from the germline V gene are MDHEN and SYDVKM. Trimming removed 6 bases from V and 0 bases from J; junction bases left unmatched: 9. The CDR3 DNA is TGTGCCAGCAGCCCCGGACTAGCGGGTCTCTCGAACACCGGGGAGCTGTTTTTT. Translated: CASSPGLAGLSNTGELFF. The full variable domain, completed using reference TRBV28 and TRBJ2-2, is DVKVTQSSRYLVKRTGEKVFLECVQDMDHENMFWYRQDPGLGLRLIYFSYDVKMKEKGDIPEGYSVSREKKERFSLILESASTNQTSMYLCASSPGLAGLSNTGELFFGEGSRLTVL.

The chain is built from TRBV9 and TRBJ2-1, with 12 bases lining up with TRBD2. Per the germline V gene, CDR1 is SGDLS and CDR2 is YYNGEE. CDR3 length equals 16 residues. The V and J ends lost 6 bases and 3 bases, in that order; junction bases with no gene match: 7. The CDR3 sequence: CASTLLAGGNYNEQFF. CDR3 bases: TGTGCCAGCACTCTCCTAGCGGGAGGGAACTACAATGAGCAGTTCTTC.

This clonotype was observed a handful of times. The chain recombines TRBV6-5 with TRBJ1-2; D call uncertain. V lost 5 bases to trimming and J lost 6 bases, with 13 bases between them. The CDR3 consists of 13 residues. Germline values: CDR1 MNHEY, CDR2 SVGAGI. CDR3: CASSQARLHGYTF. The CDR3 DNA is TGTGCCAGCAGTCAGGCCAGGCTCCATGGCTACACCTTC.

The DNA of the CDR3 is TGTGCCAGCAGTTACCCCTTCAGCGGGAGTTCCTACAATGAGCAGTTCTTC. Residues: CASSYPFSGSSYNEQFF. This chain joins TRBV6-2 or TRBV6-3 and TRBJ2-1; 8 bases agree with TRBD2. Germline V gene lookup returns CDR1 MNHEY and CDR2 SVGEGT. The junction had 7 bases not matched to a gene; V was cut back by 2 bases and J by 1 base. This CDR3 comprises 17 residues.

The chain joins TRBV20-1 to TRBJ1-6; no clear D gene. The CDR3 is 12 residues long. Between the trimmed V and J ends, which lost 7 bases and 7 bases, there was a span of 11 bases. Germline loops: CDR1 DFQATT, CDR2 SNEGSKA (reference sequence). CDR3 nucleotide sequence: TGCAGTGTTTGGGTGGGAAATTCACCCCTCCACTTT. The encoded protein is CSVWVGNSPLHF.

CDR3 region: CASSLDWGSNSPLHF. The CDR3 nucleotides are TGTGCCAGCAGCTTAGATTGGGGGAGCAATTCACCCCTCCACTTT. The V call is TRBV7-2, the J call TRBJ1-6, with D possibly TRBD1 on 5 matching bases. V lost 1 base and J 7 bases, leaving 11 bases between the germline ends. Germline V gene lookup returns CDR1 SGHTA and CDR2 FQGNSA. This CDR3 is 15 amino acids long.

The rearrangement joins TRBV3-1 to TRBJ1-2; 8 bases agree with TRBD1. This CDR3 comprises 15 residues. Germline V gives CDR1 LGHDT, CDR2 YNNKEL (reference sequence). V lost 2 bases and J lost 4; bases outside the gene matches: 6. CDR3 sequence reads: CASSQPGQGGYGYTF. In DNA form, the CDR3 reads TGTGCCAGCAGCCAACCTGGACAGGGCGGCTATGGCTACACCTTC. The full variable domain, with the rest looked up from reference TRBV3-1 and TRBJ1-2, is DTAVSQTPKYLVTQMGNDKSIKCEQNLGHDTMYWYKQDSKKFLKIMFSYNNKELIINETVPNRFSPKSPDKAHLNLHINSLELGDSAVYFCASSQPGQGGYGYTFGSGTRLTVV.

The chain recombines TRBV7-9 with TRBJ2-3; the D gene is possibly TRBD2 (6 bases). The V end lost 1 base, the J end lost 7 bases, and 9 bases lay between the germline ends. The germline V gene encodes CDR1 SEHNR and CDR2 FQNEAQ (reference sequence). This CDR3 comprises 13 residues. CDR3 amino acids: CASSLEGRNTQYF. CDR3 coding DNA: TGTGCCAGCAGCTTAGAGGGGAGGAATACGCAGTATTTT.